The sequence of this T cell receptor (beta chain) was determined in a study of breast tumors, draining lymph nodes, adjacent tissues. General observations from the study: Compared with basal-like, luminal-like tumors shared significantly more repertoire with nontumor tissue. Compared with lymph nodes, tumors were less diverse; compared with nontumor tissue, more.

Samples came from axillary lymph nodes draining the breast cancer. In TCRdb, the multiplex PCR reads were re-called with MiXCR into one record per CDR3 protein. This sample has tens of thousands of distinct CDR3 sequences, with approximately 30% found just once. The V and J ends lost 2 bases and 3 bases, in that order; junction bases with no gene match: 16. Germline V gene sequence: CDR1 DFQATT, CDR2 SNEGSKA (reference sequence). CDR3 length: 19 amino acids. This clonotype occurred many times. Its matching antigen is unknown. This TCR came from a female donor with breast cancer. Some clones in this sample may be carry-over from other donors' samples. The sequenced sample was axillary lymph node tissue. The chain recombines TRBV20-1 with TRBJ2-2; 9 positions match TRBD1. CDR3 sequence reads: CSARRTGELSGEYTGELFF. CDR3 DNA: TGCAGTGCTAGACGGACAGGGGAGTTGAGCGGGGAATACACCGGGGAGCTGTTTTTT.